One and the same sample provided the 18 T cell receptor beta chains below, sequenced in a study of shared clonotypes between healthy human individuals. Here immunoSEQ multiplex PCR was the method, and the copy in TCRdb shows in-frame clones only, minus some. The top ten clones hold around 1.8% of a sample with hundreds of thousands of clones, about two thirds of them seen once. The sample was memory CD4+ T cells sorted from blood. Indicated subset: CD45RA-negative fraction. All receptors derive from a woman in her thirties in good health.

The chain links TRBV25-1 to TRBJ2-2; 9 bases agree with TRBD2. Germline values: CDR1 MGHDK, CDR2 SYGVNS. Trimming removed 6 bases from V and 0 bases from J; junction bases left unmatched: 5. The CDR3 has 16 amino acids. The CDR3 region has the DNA TGTGCCAGCAGCCGGGGACTAGCCCCGAACACCGGGGAGCTGTTTTTT. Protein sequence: CASSRGLAPNTGELFF.

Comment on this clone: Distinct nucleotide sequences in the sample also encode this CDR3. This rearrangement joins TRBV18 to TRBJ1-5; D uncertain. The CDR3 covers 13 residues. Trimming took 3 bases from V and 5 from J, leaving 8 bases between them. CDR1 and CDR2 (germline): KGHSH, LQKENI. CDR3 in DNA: TGTGCCAGCTCACCTCAAGGAGATCAGCCCCAGCATTTT. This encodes CASSPQGDQPQHF.

This CDR3 reads CASSGENGANVLTF. The CDR3 DNA is TGTGCCAGCAGCGGTGAAAATGGGGCCAACGTCCTGACTTTC. The V and J genes are TRBV7-2 and TRBJ2-6; D uncertain. This CDR3 region has 14 residues. CDR1 SGHTA and CDR2 FQGNSA come from the germline V gene. V lost 5 bases to trimming and J lost 3 bases, with 8 bases between them.

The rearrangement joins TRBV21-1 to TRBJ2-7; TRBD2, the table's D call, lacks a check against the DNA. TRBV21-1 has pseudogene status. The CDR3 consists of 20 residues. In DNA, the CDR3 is TGTGCCAGCGTCTCGAGAACACTCCACCTCGGACTAGCGGACATCTACGAGCAGTACTTC. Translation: CASVSRTLHLGLADIYEQYF.

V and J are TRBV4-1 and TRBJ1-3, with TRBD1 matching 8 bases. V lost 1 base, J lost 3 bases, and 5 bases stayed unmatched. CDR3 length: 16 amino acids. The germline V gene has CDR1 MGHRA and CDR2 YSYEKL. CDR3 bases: TGCGCCAGCAGCCAAGCTCAGGGGGCAAATGGAAACACCATATATTTT. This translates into CASSQAQGANGNTIYF.

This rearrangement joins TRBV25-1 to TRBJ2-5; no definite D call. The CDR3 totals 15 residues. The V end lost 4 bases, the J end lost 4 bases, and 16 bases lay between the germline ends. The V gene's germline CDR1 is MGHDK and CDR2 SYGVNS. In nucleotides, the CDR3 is TGTGCCAGCAGTGGGCTTAGAGAATTAGGAGAGACCCAGTACTTC. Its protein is CASSGLRELGETQYF.

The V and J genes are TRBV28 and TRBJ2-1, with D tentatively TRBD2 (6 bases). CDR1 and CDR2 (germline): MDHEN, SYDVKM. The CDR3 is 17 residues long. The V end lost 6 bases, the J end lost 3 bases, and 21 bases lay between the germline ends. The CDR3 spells CASRAPSSGSIYNEQFF. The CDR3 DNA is TGTGCCAGCAGAGCACCATCGAGCGGGTCAATCTACAATGAGCAGTTCTTC.

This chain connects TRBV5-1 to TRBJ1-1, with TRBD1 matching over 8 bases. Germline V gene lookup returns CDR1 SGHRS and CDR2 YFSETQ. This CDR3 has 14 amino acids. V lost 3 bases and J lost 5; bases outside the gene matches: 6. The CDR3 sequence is CASSSLRQGTEAFF. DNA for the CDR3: TGCGCCAGCAGCTCCCTTAGACAGGGGACTGAAGCTTTCTTT.

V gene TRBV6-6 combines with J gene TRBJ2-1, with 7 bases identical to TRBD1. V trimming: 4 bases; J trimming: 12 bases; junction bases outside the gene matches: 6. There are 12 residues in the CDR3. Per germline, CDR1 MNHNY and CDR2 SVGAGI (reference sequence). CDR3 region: CASSSGQVGQFF. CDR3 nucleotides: TGTGCCAGCAGTTCCGGACAGGTCGGGCAGTTCTTC.

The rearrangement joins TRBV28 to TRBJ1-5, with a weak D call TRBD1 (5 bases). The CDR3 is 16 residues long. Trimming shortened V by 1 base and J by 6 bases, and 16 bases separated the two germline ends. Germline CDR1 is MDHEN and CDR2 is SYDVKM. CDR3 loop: CASSLSSLGRGQPQHF. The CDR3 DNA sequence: TGTGCCAGCAGTTTATCGTCGTTGGGGAGGGGTCAGCCCCAGCATTTT. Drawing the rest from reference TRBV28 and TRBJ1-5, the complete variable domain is DVKVTQSSRYLVKRTGEKVFLECVQDMDHENMFWYRQDPGLGLRLIYFSYDVKMKEKGDIPEGYSVSREKKERFSLILESASTNQTSMYLCASSLSSLGRGQPQHFGDGTRLSIL.

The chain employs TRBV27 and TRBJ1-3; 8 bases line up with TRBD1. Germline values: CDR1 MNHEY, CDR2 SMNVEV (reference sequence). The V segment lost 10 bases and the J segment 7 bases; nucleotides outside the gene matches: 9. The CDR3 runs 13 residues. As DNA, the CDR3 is TGTGCCACTTCGACAGGGGCGAGGAACACCATATATTTT. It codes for CATSTGARNTIYF.

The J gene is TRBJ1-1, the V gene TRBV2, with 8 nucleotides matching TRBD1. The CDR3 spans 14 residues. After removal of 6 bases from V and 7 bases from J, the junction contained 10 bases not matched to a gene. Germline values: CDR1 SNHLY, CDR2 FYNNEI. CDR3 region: CASRKTGALFEAFF. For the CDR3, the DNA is TGTGCCAGCAGAAAGACAGGGGCTCTATTTGAAGCTTTCTTT. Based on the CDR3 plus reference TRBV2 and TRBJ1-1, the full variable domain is EPEVTQTPSHQVTQMGQEVILRCVPISNHLYFYWYRQILGQKVEFLVSFYNNEISEKSEIFDDQFSVERPDGSNFTLKIRSTKLEDSAMYFCASRKTGALFEAFFGQGTRLTVV.

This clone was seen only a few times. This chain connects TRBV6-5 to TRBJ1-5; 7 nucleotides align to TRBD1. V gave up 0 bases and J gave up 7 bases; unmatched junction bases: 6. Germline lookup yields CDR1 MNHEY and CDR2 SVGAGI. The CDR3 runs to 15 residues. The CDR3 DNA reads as TGTGCCAGCAGTTACTCGAGACAGGGAAACCAGCCCCAGCATTTT. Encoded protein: CASSYSRQGNQPQHF.

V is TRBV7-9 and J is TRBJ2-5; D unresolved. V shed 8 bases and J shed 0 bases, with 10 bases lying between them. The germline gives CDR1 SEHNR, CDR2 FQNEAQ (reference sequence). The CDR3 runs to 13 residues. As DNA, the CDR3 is TGTGCCAGCGTAACGGCAAACCAAGAGACCCAGTACTTC. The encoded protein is CASVTANQETQYF.

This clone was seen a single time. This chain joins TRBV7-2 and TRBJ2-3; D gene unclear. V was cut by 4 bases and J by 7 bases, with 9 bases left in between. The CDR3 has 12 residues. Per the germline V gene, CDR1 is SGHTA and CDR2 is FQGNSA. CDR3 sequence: CASSSGANTQYF. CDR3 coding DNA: TGTGCCAGCAGCTCCGGCGCCAATACGCAGTATTTT.

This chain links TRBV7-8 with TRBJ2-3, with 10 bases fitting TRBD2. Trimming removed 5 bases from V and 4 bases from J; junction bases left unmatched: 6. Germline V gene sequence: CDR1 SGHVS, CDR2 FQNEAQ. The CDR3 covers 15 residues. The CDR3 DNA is TGTGCCAGCAGCCACGATAGCGGGAGGCCAGATACGCAGTATTTT. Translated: CASSHDSGRPDTQYF.

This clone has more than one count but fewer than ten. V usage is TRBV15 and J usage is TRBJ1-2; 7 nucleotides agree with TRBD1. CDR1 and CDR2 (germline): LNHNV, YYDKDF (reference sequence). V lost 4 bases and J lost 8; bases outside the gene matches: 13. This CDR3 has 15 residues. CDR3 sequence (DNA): TGTGCCACCAGCACTCGTAACAGGGGATACTTAGGCTACACCTTC. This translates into CATSTRNRGYLGYTF.

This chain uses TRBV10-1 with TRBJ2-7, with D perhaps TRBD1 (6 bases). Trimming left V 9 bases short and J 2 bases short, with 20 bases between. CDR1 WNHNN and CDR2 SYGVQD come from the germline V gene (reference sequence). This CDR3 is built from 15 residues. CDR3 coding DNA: TGCGCCAGGGCAGCCAGGGGAATCTTCCCCTACGAGCAGTACTTC. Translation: CARAARGIFPYEQYF.